Sequencing of this T cell receptor beta chain was carried out in a study of shared clonotypes between healthy human individuals. At the level of the study: Aged between 18 and 49, the donors were two women and three men. Per-donor plates numbered three CD4 naive, three CD4 memory, two CD8 naive and one CD8 memory.

Points on this clone: The antigen is not known.

The repertoire was sequenced with immunoSEQ multiplex PCR; TCRdb's copy has only in-frame clones and lacks some. The repertoire holds about 2 million clones, about 95% seen once, with 0.9% to 1.4% in the top ten. Looked up from germline, CDR1 is MNHNS and CDR2 is SASEGT. The CDR3 loop spans 15 amino acids. V was clipped by 4 bases and J by 2 bases, with 14 bases between them. The naive CD8 fraction comprised CD45RO-negative cells positively selected for CCR7 and excluded terminally differentiated effector memory CD45RA+ cells. Study-wide points: Several donors held roughly 5% of naive CD4 clonotypes in common. Clonotype sharing among donors likely depends on sequencing depth.

The TCR sequence derives from a young man in good health. This chain links TRBV6-1 with TRBJ2-5; no firm D call. Source material: naive CD8+ T cells sorted from blood. CDR3 amino acids: CASSGPPNRQETQYF. In DNA form, the CDR3 reads TGTGCCAGCAGTGGCCCCCCGAACAGACAAGAGACCCAGTACTTC.